This record covers a single T cell receptor beta chain. The target antigen is unknown. These data originate in a study of T-cell memory formation after mild COVID-19. At the level of the study: The study found TCR clusters largely donor specific. Study-level results: Clones that shrank (day 15 to 85) were balanced CD4/CD8, whereas later expanders leaned CD4+.

CDR1 is LNHDA and CDR2 is SQIVND in the germline V gene (reference sequence). The length of the CDR3 is 15 residues. The V segment lost 4 bases and the J segment 2 bases; nucleotides outside the gene matches: 6. TCRdb called the 5' RACE reads again in MiXCR, with one record for every CDR3 protein. The data hold roughly 180,000 distinct CDR3 sequences, with around 10% observed a single time. The sequenced sample was PBMCs or a T cell subset sorted from them (not recorded which). The receptor was derived from a man younger than 35 who had mild COVID-19 (a few samples of this study predate the infection). Cell type and time point are not known. The chain carries TRBV19 and TRBJ1-1; 8 positions agree with TRBD1. The CDR3: CASSTPQGANTEAFF. The CDR3 nucleotides are TGTGCCAGTAGTACCCCGCAGGGGGCTAACACTGAAGCTTTCTTT.